This T cell receptor (beta chain) was documented in a study of tissue T cells after allogeneic stem cell transplantation. Study results and limitations: Anatomically similar tissues had similar TCR repertoires within each patient. Alloreactivity or antigen specificity of tissue TCRs was not determined; some clones might be host cells.

Sequenced by immunoSEQ multiplex PCR; TCRdb stores in-frame clones only, minus some. The profile shows around 5,000 clones, around 47% of them singletons. In regard to this clone: Its target is unknown. Mouse gene names and germline throughout. The sequence runs out 1 residue before the end of the CDR3; the remainder is reconstructed from the germline J gene.

Time point reported: mouse harvest day 7 after allogeneic transplant. Mouse grafts combined 10^7 T-cell-depleted bone marrow cells with 10^6 splenic CD5+ T cells. Mice had MHC-mismatched B6 into BALB/c GVHD, sampled day 7 or 14. The V end was cut by 6 bases, the J end by 7 bases, with 7 bases between. The V gene's germline CDR1 is KGHPV and CDR2 FQNQEV (reference sequence). The CDR3 is made up of 11 amino acids. The rearrangement uses TRBV26 and TRBJ2-1; D is tentatively TRBD1 or TRBD2 (5 bases each). The source material was skin. The TCR sequence derives from a female BALB/c mouse given C57BL/6 T cells with graft-versus-host disease after an allogeneic hematopoietic cell transplant. The CDR3 reads CASRGRAEQFF. Incomplete CDR3 DNA: TGTGCCAGCAGGGGGCGGGCTGAGCAGTTC.